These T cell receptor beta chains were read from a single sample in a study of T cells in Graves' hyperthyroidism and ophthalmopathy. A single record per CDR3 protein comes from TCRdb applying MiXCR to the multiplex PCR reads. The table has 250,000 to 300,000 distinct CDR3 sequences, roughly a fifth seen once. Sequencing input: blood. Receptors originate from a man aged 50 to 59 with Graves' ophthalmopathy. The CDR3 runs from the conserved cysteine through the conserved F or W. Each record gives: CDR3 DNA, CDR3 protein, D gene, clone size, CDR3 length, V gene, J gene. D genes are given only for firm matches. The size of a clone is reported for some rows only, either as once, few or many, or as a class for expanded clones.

CDR3 DNA: TGCAGTGCTAGAGACAGGGTAGGGGACTACGAGCAGTACTTC; CDR3 protein: CSARDRVGDYEQYF; D gene: -; clone size: few; CDR3 length: 14; V gene: TRBV20-1; J gene: TRBJ2-7
CDR3 DNA: TGCGCCAGCAGCTCGCTAGCGGGAGGGCCCCGGGAGTACGAGCAGTACTTC; CDR3 protein: CASSSLAGGPREYEQYF; D gene: TRBD2; clone size: once; CDR3 length: 17; V gene: TRBV5-1; J gene: TRBJ2-7
CDR3 DNA: TGTGCCAGCAGTTTAGCATCGCAGGGGATCGGTGAAGCTTTCTTT; CDR3 protein: CASSLASQGIGEAFF; D gene: -; clone size: few; CDR3 length: 15; V gene: TRBV12-3/TRBV12-4; J gene: TRBJ1-1
CDR3 DNA: TGCGCCAGCAGCTTGTTAGGACTAACTAGCACAGATACGCAGTATTTT; CDR3 protein: CASSLLGLTSTDTQYF; D gene: -; clone size: -; CDR3 length: 16; V gene: TRBV5-1; J gene: TRBJ2-3
CDR3 DNA: TGTGCCAGTCGGCATTCACAGTCCGGCGCGCCGGGACTAGAACCCTACGAGCAGTACTTC; CDR3 protein: CASRHSQSGAPGLEPYEQYF; D gene: TRBD2; clone size: many; CDR3 length: 20; V gene: TRBV28; J gene: TRBJ2-7
CDR3 DNA: TGTGCCAGTAACAGGGAGGGCAATCAGCCCCAGCATTTT; CDR3 protein: CASNREGNQPQHF; D gene: -; clone size: -; CDR3 length: 13; V gene: TRBV19; J gene: TRBJ1-5
CDR3 DNA: TGCGCCAGCAGCTTTGAGGGGACCGGATCTGGGCAGTATTTT; CDR3 protein: CASSFEGTGSGQYF; D gene: -; clone size: many; CDR3 length: 14; V gene: TRBV5-1; J gene: TRBJ2-3
CDR3 DNA: TGTGCCAGCAGTTTTGCGGGACAGGGGAAGGGCTACACCTTC; CDR3 protein: CASSFAGQGKGYTF; D gene: TRBD1; clone size: -; CDR3 length: 14; V gene: TRBV27; J gene: TRBJ1-2
CDR3 DNA: TGTGCCAGCAGTTTAGTCGGGGGAATGAACACTGAAGCTTTCTTT; CDR3 protein: CASSLVGGMNTEAFF; D gene: -; clone size: few; CDR3 length: 15; V gene: TRBV12-3/TRBV12-4; J gene: TRBJ1-1
CDR3 DNA: TGCGCCAGCAGCTTAAAGAGAATACCGGGTTCACCCCTCCACTTT; CDR3 protein: CASSLKRIPGSPLHF; D gene: -; clone size: -; CDR3 length: 15; V gene: TRBV5-1; J gene: TRBJ1-6